This paragraph covers one TCR beta chain sequence. Its antigen is unidentified. This CDR3 spans 14 amino acids. The germline V gene has CDR1 MNHEY and CDR2 SVGEGT. Some 40,000 genome equivalents of blood DNA were amplified for TRB. The data derive from a study of T cell clusters in autoimmune cytopenias. Findings and caveats of the study: Physiological T cell clusters of healthy donors were apparently absent in primary autoimmune cytopenia patients.

TRB rearrangements were amplified by touch-down multiplex PCR with mixed TRB-A/B primers. Each CDR3 protein gets one entry in TCRdb, which reprocessed the multiplex PCR reads and gives no DNA. The sample table includes around 15,000 distinct CDR3 sequences. These records were also assigned to another study, of T cell repertoires in aging, cancer and after chemotherapy. Per that paper: Millions of TCR reads were in the whole dataset.

This chain connects TRBV6-2 or TRBV6-3 to TRBJ1-5; the TCRdb call, TRBD1, lacks DNA for checking. This receptor was identified in a human donor in good health. Specimen: peripheral blood. The CDR3 loop is CASSYGTVNQPQHF.